This T cell receptor beta chain derives from a study of T cells expressing NK-cell markers. General study findings and limits: Expanded clones of NKG2C+ T cells had an unclear HCMV specificity. In four donors, dominant clonotypes made up 28.3-60.1% of CD3+CD56-NKG2C+ cells.

TCRdb reanalyzed the 5' RACE reads and collapses them to one entry per CDR3 protein, without DNA. This table lists a few hundred thousand distinct CDR3 sequences. CDR3 size: 12 residues. The germline V gene has CDR1 SQVTM and CDR2 ANQGSEA. Note on this clonotype: Antigen: not known.

The rearrangement uses TRBV29-1 and TRBJ2-5; TCRdb indicates TRBD1, and absent DNA this call remains unverified. The sequenced sample was blood T cells: a sorted CD56 or NKG2C T cell subset, CD4+ or CD8+ T cells, or bulk PBMC T cells (not recorded which). The origin of this receptor is a man between 18 and 29 years old in good health. The CDR3 sequence: CSGGGVQETQYF.